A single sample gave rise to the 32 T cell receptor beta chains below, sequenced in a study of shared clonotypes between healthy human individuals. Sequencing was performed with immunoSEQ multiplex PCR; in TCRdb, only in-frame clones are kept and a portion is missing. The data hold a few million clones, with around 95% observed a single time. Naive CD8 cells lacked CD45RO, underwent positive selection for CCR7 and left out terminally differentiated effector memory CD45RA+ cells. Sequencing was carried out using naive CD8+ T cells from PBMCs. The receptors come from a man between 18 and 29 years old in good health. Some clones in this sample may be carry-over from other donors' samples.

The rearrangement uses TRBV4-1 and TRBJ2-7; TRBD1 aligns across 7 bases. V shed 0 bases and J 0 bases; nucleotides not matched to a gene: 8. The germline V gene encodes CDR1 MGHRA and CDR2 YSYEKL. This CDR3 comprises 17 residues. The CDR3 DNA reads TGCGCCAGCAGCCAAGAACCCGCACAGGGGTTCTCCTACGAGCAGTACTTC. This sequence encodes CASSQEPAQGFSYEQYF.

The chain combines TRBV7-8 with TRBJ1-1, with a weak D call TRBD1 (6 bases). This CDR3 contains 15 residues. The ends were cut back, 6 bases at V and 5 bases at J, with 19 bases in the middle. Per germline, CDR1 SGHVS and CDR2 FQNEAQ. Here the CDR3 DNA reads TGTGCCAGCAGTTACGAGGGGGGGCAGAGGACTGAAGCTTTCTTT. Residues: CASSYEGGQRTEAFF.

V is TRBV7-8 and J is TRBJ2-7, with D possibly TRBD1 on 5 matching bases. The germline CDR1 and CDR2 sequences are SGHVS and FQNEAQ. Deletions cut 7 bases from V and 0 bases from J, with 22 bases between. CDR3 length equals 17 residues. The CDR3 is CASTSSRRGMISYEQYF. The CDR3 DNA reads TGTGCCAGCACTTCGTCAAGAAGGGGCATGATCTCCTACGAGCAGTACTTC.

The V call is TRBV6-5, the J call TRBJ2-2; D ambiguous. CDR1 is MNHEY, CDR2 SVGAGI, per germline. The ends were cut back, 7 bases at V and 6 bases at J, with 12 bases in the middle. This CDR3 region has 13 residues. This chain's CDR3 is CASKPGGSGELFF. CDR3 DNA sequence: TGTGCCAGCAAACCCGGCGGATCCGGGGAGCTGTTTTTT.

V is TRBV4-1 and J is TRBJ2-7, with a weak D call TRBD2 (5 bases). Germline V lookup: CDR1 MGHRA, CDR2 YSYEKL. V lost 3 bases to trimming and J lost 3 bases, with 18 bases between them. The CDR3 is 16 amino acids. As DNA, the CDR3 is TGCGCCAGCAGCCAGAGGGTAGGGATTGGGCTCTACGAGCAGTACTTC. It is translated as CASSQRVGIGLYEQYF.

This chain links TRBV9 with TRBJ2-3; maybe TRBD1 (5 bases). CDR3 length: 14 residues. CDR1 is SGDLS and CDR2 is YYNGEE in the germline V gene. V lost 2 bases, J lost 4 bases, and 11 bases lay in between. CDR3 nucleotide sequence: TGTGCCAGCAGCGTTAACAGGAACGCAGATACGCAGTATTTT. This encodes CASSVNRNADTQYF.

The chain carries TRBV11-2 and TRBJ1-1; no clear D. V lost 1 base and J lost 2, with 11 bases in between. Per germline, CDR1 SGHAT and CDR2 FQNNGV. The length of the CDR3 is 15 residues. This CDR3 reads CASSLVLRDNTEAFF. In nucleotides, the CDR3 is TGTGCCAGCAGCTTAGTTCTACGGGATAACACTGAAGCTTTCTTT. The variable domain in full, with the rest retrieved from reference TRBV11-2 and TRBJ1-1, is EAGVAQSPRYKIIEKRQSVAFWCNPISGHATLYWYQQILGQGPKLLIQFQNNGVVDDSQLPKDRFSAERLKGVDSTLKIQPAKLEDSAVYLCASSLVLRDNTEAFFGQGTRLTVV.

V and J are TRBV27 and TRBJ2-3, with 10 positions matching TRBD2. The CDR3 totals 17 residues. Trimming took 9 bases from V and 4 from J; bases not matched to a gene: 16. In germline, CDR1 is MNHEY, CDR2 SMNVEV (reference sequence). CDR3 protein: CASAFRTSGGVPDTQYF. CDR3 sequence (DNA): TGTGCCAGTGCGTTTCGGACTAGCGGAGGTGTCCCAGATACGCAGTATTTT.

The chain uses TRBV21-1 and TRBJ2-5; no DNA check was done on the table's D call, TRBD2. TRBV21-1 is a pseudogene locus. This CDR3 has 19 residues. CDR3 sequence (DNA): TGTGCCAGCAGCAAAAGCAAAGTGGCCAGCGCATGTTACCAAGAGACCCAGTACTTC. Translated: CASSKSKVASACYQETQYF.

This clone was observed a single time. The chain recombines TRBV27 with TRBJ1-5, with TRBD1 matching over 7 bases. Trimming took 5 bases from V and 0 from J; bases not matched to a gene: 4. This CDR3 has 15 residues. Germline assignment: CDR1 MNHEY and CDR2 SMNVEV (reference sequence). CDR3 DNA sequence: TGTGCCAGCAGTGCCGGACAGGCTAGCAATCAGCCCCAGCATTTT. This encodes CASSAGQASNQPQHF.

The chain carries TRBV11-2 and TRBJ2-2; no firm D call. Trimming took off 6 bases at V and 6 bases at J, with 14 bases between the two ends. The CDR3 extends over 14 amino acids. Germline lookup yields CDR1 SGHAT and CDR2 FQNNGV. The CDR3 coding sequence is TGTGCCAGCAGTCCACCCGTCGCAGCCGGGGAGCTGTTTTTT. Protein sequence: CASSPPVAAGELFF.

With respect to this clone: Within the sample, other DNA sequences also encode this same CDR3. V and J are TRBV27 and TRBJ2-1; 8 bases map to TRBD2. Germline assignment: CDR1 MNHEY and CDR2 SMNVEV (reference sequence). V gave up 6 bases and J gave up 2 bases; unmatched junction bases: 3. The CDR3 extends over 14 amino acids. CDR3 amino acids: CASSPGGAYNEQFF. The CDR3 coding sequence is TGTGCCAGCAGCCCGGGGGGGGCCTACAATGAGCAGTTCTTC.

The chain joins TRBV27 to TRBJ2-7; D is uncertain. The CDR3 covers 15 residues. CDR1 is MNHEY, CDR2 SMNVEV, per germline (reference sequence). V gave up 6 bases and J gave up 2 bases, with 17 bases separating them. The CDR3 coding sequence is TGTGCCAGCAGGCCTAGATCCCAACCGACCTACGAGCAGTACTTC. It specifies CASRPRSQPTYEQYF.

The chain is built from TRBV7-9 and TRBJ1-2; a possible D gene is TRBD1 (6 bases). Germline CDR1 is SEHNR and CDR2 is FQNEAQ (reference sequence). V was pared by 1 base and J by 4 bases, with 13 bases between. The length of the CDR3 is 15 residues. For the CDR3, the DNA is TGTGCCAGCAGCTTAGTGGGCAGGGGAGGCTATGGCTACACCTTC. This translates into CASSLVGRGGYGYTF.

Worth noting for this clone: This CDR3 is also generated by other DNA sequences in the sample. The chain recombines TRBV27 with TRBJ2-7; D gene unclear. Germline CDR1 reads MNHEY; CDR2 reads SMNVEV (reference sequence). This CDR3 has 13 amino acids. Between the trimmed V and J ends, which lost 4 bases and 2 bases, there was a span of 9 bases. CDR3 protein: CASSSGGPYEQYF. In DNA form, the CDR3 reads TGTGCCAGCAGTTCTGGTGGGCCCTACGAGCAGTACTTC.

The CDR3 DNA sequence: TGTGCCAGCACCAGCGGGGACTTGAACACTGAAGCTTTCTTT. Protein: CASTSGDLNTEAFF. This chain joins TRBV27 and TRBJ1-1; D perhaps matches TRBD1 (5 bases). CDR1 is MNHEY and CDR2 is SMNVEV in the germline V gene (reference sequence). V was pared by 7 bases and J by 0 bases, with 12 bases between. The CDR3 length is 14 residues.

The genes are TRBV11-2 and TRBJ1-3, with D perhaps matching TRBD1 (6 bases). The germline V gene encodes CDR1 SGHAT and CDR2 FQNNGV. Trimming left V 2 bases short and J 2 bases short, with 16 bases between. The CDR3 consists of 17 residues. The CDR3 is CASSLWVGYRAGNTIYF. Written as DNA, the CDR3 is TGTGCCAGCAGCTTATGGGTTGGGTACAGGGCTGGAAACACCATATATTTT.

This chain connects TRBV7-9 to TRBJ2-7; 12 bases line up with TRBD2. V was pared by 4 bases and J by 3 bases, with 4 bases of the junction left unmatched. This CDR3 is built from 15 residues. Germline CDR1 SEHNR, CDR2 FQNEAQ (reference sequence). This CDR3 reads CASSSWTSGNYEQYF. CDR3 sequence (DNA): TGTGCCAGCAGCTCGTGGACTAGCGGGAACTACGAGCAGTACTTC.

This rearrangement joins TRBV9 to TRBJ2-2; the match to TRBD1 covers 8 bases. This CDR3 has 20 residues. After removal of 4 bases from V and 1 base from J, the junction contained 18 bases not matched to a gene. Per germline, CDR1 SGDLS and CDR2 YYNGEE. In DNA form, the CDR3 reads TGTGCCAGCAGCCATTCGGCGGGACAGGCGATCAATCTGAACACCGGGGAGCTGTTTTTT. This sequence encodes CASSHSAGQAINLNTGELFF.

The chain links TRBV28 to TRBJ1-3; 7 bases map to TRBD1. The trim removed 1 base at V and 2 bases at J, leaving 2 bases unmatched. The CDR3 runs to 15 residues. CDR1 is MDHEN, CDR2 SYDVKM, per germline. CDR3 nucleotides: TGTGCCAGCAGTTTATCTAGGGGGCCTGGAAACACCATATATTTT. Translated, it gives CASSLSRGPGNTIYF.

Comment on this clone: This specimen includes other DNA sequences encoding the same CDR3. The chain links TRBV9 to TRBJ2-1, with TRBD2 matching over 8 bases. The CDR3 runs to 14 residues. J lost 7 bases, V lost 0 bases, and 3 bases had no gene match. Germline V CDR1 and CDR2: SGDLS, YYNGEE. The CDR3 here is CASSVGTSGNEQFF. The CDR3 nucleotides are TGTGCCAGCAGCGTAGGCACTAGCGGTAATGAGCAGTTCTTC.

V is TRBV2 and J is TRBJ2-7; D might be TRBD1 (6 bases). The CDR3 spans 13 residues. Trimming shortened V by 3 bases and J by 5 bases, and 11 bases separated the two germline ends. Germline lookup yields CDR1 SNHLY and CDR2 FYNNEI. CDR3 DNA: TGTGCCAGCAGTGACGGACAGAGGGACGAGCAGTACTTC. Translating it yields CASSDGQRDEQYF.

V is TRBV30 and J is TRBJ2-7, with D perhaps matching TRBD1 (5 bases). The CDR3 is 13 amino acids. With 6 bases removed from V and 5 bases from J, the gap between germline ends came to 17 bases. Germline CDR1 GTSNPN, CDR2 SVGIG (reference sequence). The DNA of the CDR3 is TGTGCCTGCCGTTGGGGCGAGGTCCACGAGCAGTACTTC. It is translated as CACRWGEVHEQYF.

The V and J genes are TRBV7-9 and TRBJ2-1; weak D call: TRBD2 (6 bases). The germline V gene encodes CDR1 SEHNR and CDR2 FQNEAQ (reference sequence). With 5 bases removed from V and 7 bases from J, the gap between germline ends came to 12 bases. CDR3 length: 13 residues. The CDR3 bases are TGTGCCAGCAGCCCGGGGGTTGGTAATGAGCAGTTCTTC. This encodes CASSPGVGNEQFF.

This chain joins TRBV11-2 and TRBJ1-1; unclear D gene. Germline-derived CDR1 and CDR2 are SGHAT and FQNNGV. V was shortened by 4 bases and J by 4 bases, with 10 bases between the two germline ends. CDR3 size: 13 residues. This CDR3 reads CASSSVSTTEAFF. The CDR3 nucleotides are TGTGCCAGCAGCTCGGTTTCTACCACTGAAGCTTTCTTT.

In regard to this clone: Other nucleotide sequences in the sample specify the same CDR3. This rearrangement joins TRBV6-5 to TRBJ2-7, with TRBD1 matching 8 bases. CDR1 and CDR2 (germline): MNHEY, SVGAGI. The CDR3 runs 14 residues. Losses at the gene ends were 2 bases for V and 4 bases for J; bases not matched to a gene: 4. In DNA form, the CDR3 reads TGTGCCAGCAGTTACGGACAGGGTGGATACGAGCAGTACTTC. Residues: CASSYGQGGYEQYF.

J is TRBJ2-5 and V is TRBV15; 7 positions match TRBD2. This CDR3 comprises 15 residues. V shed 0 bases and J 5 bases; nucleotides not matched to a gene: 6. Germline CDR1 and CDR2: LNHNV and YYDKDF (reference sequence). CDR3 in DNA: TGTGCCACCAGCAGAGATGGGGGGGTTGCGGAGACCCAGTACTTC. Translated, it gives CATSRDGGVAETQYF.

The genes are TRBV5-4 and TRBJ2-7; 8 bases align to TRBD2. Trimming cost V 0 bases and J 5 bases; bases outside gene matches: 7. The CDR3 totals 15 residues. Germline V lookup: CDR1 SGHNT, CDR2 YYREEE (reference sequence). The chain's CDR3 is CASSLVTSGWNEQYF. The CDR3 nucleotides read TGTGCCAGCAGCTTGGTAACTAGCGGTTGGAACGAGCAGTACTTC.

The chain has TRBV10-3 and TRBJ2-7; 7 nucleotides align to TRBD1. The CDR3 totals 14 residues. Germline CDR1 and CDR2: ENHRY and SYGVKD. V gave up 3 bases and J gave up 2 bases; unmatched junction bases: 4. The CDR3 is CAISESGQTYEQYF. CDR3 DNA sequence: TGTGCCATCAGTGAATCGGGACAGACCTACGAGCAGTACTTC.

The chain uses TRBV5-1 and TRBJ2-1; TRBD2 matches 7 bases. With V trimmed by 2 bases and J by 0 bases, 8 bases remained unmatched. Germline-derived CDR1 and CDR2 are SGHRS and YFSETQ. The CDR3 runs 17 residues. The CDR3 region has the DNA TGCGCCAGCAGCTTCGGTCCTAGCGGACTCTCCTACAATGAGCAGTTCTTC. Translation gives CASSFGPSGLSYNEQFF.

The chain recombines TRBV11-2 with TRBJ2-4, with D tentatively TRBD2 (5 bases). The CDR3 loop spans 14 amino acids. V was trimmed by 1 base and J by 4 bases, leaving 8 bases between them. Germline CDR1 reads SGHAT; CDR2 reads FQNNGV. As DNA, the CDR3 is TGTGCCAGCAGCTTAGTTGGCGGGAAAAACATTCAGTACTTC. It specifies CASSLVGGKNIQYF.

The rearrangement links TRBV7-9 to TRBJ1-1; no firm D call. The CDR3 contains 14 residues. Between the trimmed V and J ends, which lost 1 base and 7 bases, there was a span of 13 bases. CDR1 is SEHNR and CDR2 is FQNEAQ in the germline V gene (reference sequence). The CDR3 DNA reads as TGTGCCAGCAGCTTAGTAACCGAACGCTTTGAAGCTTTCTTT. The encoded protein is CASSLVTERFEAFF.